Given below is one TCR beta chain in context. As yet, its antigen is unknown. V was clipped by 1 base and J by 0 bases, with 12 bases between them. Germline V gene lookup returns CDR1 MGHRA and CDR2 YSYEKL. This CDR3 region has 16 residues. The sample belongs to a study of cytomegalovirus exposure and HLA in healthy donors. Study observations and caveats: Previous analysis showed most TCR beta V segments were productive about 87% or about 30% of the time. An apparent linkage of common viral pathogens to several of the most significant clusters emerged in a later analysis.

PCR employed 60 Vbeta and 13 Jbeta primers. Method: immunoSEQ multiplex PCR; TCRdb's copy keeps in-frame clones and lacks some. The sample contains 150,000 to 200,000 clones, about 86% of which appear only once. The sample consisted of PBMCs. The clonotype originates from a woman aged 18-30 years in good health and CMV-seropositive. This chain connects TRBV4-1 to TRBJ1-1; D gene uncertain. CDR3 protein: CASSQGVPGMNTEAFF. In nucleotides, the CDR3 is TGCGCCAGCAGCCAAGGGGTTCCGGGTATGAACACTGAAGCTTTCTTT.